Each of the 29 T cell receptor beta chains below was sequenced from the same sample in a study of blood T cell repertoires in COVID-19. Produced via immunoSEQ multiplex PCR; TCRdb's table is partial and in-frame only. The sample yields about 67,000 clones, approximately 75% seen once. Sequencing input: peripheral blood. These receptors all come from a woman aged 55-70 years with acute or convalescent COVID-19.

The J gene is TRBJ2-1, the V gene TRBV30; D might be TRBD1 (6 bases). The CDR3 loop spans 14 amino acids. CDR1 and CDR2 (germline): GTSNPN, SVGIG (reference sequence). V was trimmed by 5 bases and J by 9 bases, leaving 20 bases between them. CDR3 in amino acids: CAWWSRQEVSEQFF. In DNA form, the CDR3 reads TGTGCCTGGTGGTCCCGACAGGAAGTTAGTGAGCAGTTCTTC.

The CDR3 coding sequence is TGTGCCAGCAGTTTTCTCCCGACAGGGAAGAACACTGAAGCTTTCTTT. It yields the protein CASSFLPTGKNTEAFF. The chain couples TRBV6-5 to TRBJ1-1; TRBD1 matches at 7 bases. Per the germline V gene, CDR1 is MNHEY and CDR2 is SVGAGI. The CDR3 consists of 16 residues. After removal of 4 bases from V and 1 base from J, the junction contained 9 bases not matched to a gene.

The chain couples TRBV29-1 to TRBJ1-1; 7 nucleotides match TRBD1. The CDR3 runs 15 residues. Germline V CDR1 and CDR2: SQVTM, ANQGSEA. J was trimmed by 0 bases and V by 4 bases; bases with no gene match: 8. The DNA of the CDR3 is TGCAGCGTTGCCCGGACAGGCGGCATGAACACTGAAGCTTTCTTT. Translating gives CSVARTGGMNTEAFF.

The gene calls are TRBV27 and TRBJ2-1; TRBD1 agrees at 9 bases. Trimming took 8 bases from V and 6 from J; bases not matched to a gene: 11. Germline CDR1 reads MNHEY; CDR2 reads SMNVEV (reference sequence). The CDR3 contains 15 residues. CDR3 sequence (DNA): TGTGCCAGCTCCCGACAGGGGGTTATAATCAATGAGCAGTTCTTC. Its protein product is CASSRQGVIINEQFF.

The rearrangement links TRBV19 to TRBJ1-1; the D gene is possibly TRBD1 (6 bases). CDR3 size: 15 residues. Trimming removed 4 bases at V and 4 bases at J, with 16 bases between. Germline loops: CDR1 LNHDA, CDR2 SQIVND (reference sequence). In DNA, the CDR3 is TGTGCCAGTAGTACTCCGACAGGATCGGGCACTGAAGCTTTCTTT. Protein product: CASSTPTGSGTEAFF.

The rearrangement links TRBV19 to TRBJ2-1; TRBD1 agrees at 7 bases. J gave up 3 bases and V 8 bases, and 10 bases lay outside the gene matches. The CDR3 loop spans 15 amino acids. CDR1 and CDR2 (germline): LNHDA, SQIVND (reference sequence). The CDR3 loop is CASFTGAAGYNEQFF. The CDR3 region has the DNA TGTGCCAGTTTCACAGGGGCGGCGGGCTACAATGAGCAGTTCTTC. Variable domain in full (rest from reference TRBV19 and TRBJ2-1): DGGITQSPKYLFRKEGQNVTLSCEQNLNHDAMYWYRQDPGQGLRLIYYSQIVNDFQKGDIAEGYSVSREKKESFPLTVTSAQKNPTAFYLCASFTGAAGYNEQFFGPGTRLTVL.

The V and J genes are TRBV4-1 and TRBJ1-1; D is ambiguous. CDR3 length: 14 residues. The germline V gene encodes CDR1 MGHRA and CDR2 YSYEKL. The V and J ends lost 0 bases and 5 bases respectively, with 10 bases between them. The CDR3 loop is CASSQEASRTEAFF. The DNA for the CDR3 is TGCGCCAGCAGCCAAGAAGCAAGCCGGACTGAAGCTTTCTTT.

The J gene is TRBJ1-5, the V gene TRBV15; a weak D match, TRBD1 (5 bases). V lost 8 bases and J lost 4, with 15 bases in between. The CDR3 length is 14 residues. Per germline, CDR1 LNHNV and CDR2 YYDKDF (reference sequence). The CDR3 DNA sequence: TGTGCCACCGCGCGGGGCGGGAGAAATCAGCCCCAGCATTTT. This translates into CATARGGRNQPQHF.

The chain joins TRBV12-5 to TRBJ2-1; TRBD1 aligns across 7 bases. The J segment lost 12 bases and the V segment lost 3 bases, leaving 5 bases of the junction unmatched. Germline values: CDR1 LGHNT, CDR2 FRNRAP. This CDR3 comprises 12 residues. As DNA, the CDR3 is TGTGCTAGTGGTTTCCCACGGACAGGGCAGTTCTTC. Translation gives CASGFPRTGQFF.

The J gene is TRBJ2-2, the V gene TRBV27; D is perhaps TRBD1 (5 bases). Trimming left V 7 bases short and J 5 bases short, with 17 bases between. Germline V lookup: CDR1 MNHEY, CDR2 SMNVEV (reference sequence). There are 15 residues in the CDR3. CDR3 residues: CASTMTDKRTGELFF. CDR3 coding DNA: TGTGCCAGCACCATGACAGACAAACGAACCGGGGAGCTGTTTTTT.

The chain uses TRBV6-6 and TRBJ1-2; possible D gene TRBD1, 5 bases. CDR1 is MNHNY, CDR2 SVGAGI, per germline (reference sequence). This CDR3 is 14 amino acids long. The V end was cut by 5 bases, the J end by 5 bases, with 15 bases between. The CDR3 is CASSKDISQYGYTF. CDR3 nucleotides: TGTGCCAGCAGTAAGGACATCAGTCAATATGGCTACACCTTC.

CDR3 DNA: TGCGCCAGCAGCCAAGATGACAGACCCAAAGTCTATGGCTACACCTTC. Translating gives CASSQDDRPKVYGYTF. The V and J genes are TRBV4-1 and TRBJ1-2, with D maybe TRBD1 (5 bases). With 0 bases removed from V and 4 bases from J, the gap between germline ends came to 15 bases. This CDR3 region has 16 residues. The germline CDR1 and CDR2 sequences are MGHRA and YSYEKL.

The chain uses TRBV2 and TRBJ2-5; D may be TRBD2 (6 bases). Trimming removed 10 bases at V and 3 bases at J, with 9 bases between. Germline loops: CDR1 SNHLY, CDR2 FYNNEI. This CDR3 is built from 11 residues. The CDR3 DNA reads TGTGCCATGGGCGGGGAAGAGACCCAGTACTTC. It is translated as CAMGGEETQYF.

The chain uses TRBV7-3 and TRBJ2-2; TRBD1 matches at 7 bases. The length of the CDR3 is 15 residues. From germline, CDR1 is SGHTA and CDR2 FQGTGA. The V gene end was trimmed by 5 bases and the J gene end by 7 bases; junction bases not matched to a gene: 10. The CDR3 loop is CASSPITGERGELFF. The CDR3 coding sequence is TGTGCCAGCAGCCCTATAACAGGGGAACGCGGGGAGCTGTTTTTT.

The rearrangement links TRBV27 to TRBJ2-5; 9 positions match TRBD1. The CDR3 has 15 residues. In germline, CDR1 is MNHEY, CDR2 SMNVEV (reference sequence). The V and J ends lost 7 bases and 5 bases, in that order; junction bases with no gene match: 11. The CDR3 loop is CASTGTGRLTETQYF. CDR3 nucleotide sequence: TGTGCCAGCACGGGGACAGGGAGGTTGACGGAGACCCAGTACTTC.

The gene calls are TRBV6-1 and TRBJ1-2; 7 positions agree with TRBD1. Trimming at V came to 2 bases and at J to 4 bases, leaving 4 bases not matched to a gene. CDR3 size: 14 residues. From germline, CDR1 is MNHNS and CDR2 SASEGT. The CDR3 sequence: CASSESGQLYGYTF. The CDR3 DNA is TGTGCCAGCAGTGAATCGGGACAGCTCTATGGCTACACCTTC.

The chain uses TRBV7-6 and TRBJ1-3; a weak D match, TRBD1 (6 bases). Per the germline V gene, CDR1 is SGHVS and CDR2 is FNYEAQ. The CDR3 is 16 amino acids. Trimming removed 1 base at V and 4 bases at J, with 14 bases between. The CDR3 reads CASSLDAGARGNTIYF. In DNA form, the CDR3 reads TGTGCCAGCAGCTTAGATGCGGGGGCGCGGGGAAACACCATATATTTT.

The chain links TRBV27 to TRBJ2-5, with 8 bases matching TRBD1. CDR1 and CDR2 (germline): MNHEY, SMNVEV (reference sequence). The V and J ends lost 2 bases and 5 bases, in that order; junction bases with no gene match: 16. The CDR3 runs to 18 residues. CDR3: CASSLGNWTRTGRETQYF. CDR3 in DNA: TGTGCCAGCAGTTTAGGGAATTGGACAAGGACAGGGCGGGAGACCCAGTACTTC.

This clone showed up just once. This CDR3 is CASSSLTGISGNTIYF. For the CDR3, the DNA is TGTGCCAGTAGTAGCCTTACAGGGATCTCTGGAAACACCATATATTTT. The chain carries TRBV19 and TRBJ1-3, with D possibly matching TRBD1 (6 bases). The ends were cut back, 4 bases at V and 0 bases at J, with 13 bases in the middle. Germline loops: CDR1 LNHDA, CDR2 SQIVND (reference sequence). CDR3 length: 16 residues.

The chain employs TRBV15 and TRBJ2-2; tentative D call: TRBD1 (6 bases). Looked up from germline, CDR1 is LNHNV and CDR2 is YYDKDF (reference sequence). The V end was cut by 5 bases, the J end by 0 bases, with 7 bases between. The CDR3 consists of 14 residues. Here the CDR3 DNA reads TGTGCCACCAGCCACAGGGCGAACACCGGGGAGCTGTTTTTT. It translates to CATSHRANTGELFF.

This clone has only a few counts. This rearrangement joins TRBV5-1 to TRBJ1-6; D remains ambiguous. In germline, CDR1 is SGHRS, CDR2 YFSETQ. The V gene lost 4 bases and the J gene lost 7 bases, with 9 bases spanning the gap. The CDR3 is made up of 13 amino acids. CDR3 coding DNA: TGCGCCAGCAGCGAGGTGATGAATTCACCCCTCCACTTT. It yields the protein CASSEVMNSPLHF.

This chain connects TRBV9 to TRBJ2-3; 7 bases match TRBD2. From germline, CDR1 is SGDLS and CDR2 YYNGEE. V lost 0 bases to trimming and J lost 2 bases; unmatched junction nucleotides: 6. This CDR3 is 16 amino acids long. CDR3 nucleotides: TGTGCCAGCAGCGTAGAAGCGGGGCCTATCACAGATACGCAGTATTTT. It yields the protein CASSVEAGPITDTQYF.

This clone showed up just a few times. The chain recombines TRBV6-5 with TRBJ1-6; perhaps TRBD1 as D (6 bases). The CDR3 covers 14 residues. Germline V lookup: CDR1 MNHEY, CDR2 SVGAGI. V shed 7 bases and J shed 7 bases, with 14 bases lying between them. The CDR3 bases are TGTGCCAGCAATTCGTGGCAGGGGAATTCACCCCTCCACTTT. This codes for CASNSWQGNSPLHF.

The chain employs TRBV7-6 and TRBJ2-5; 13 bases map to TRBD2. Unmatched junction bases numbered 0, after V lost 0 bases and J lost 5 bases. Germline-derived CDR1 and CDR2 are SGHVS and FNYEAQ. This CDR3 is 15 amino acids long. The CDR3 loop reads CASSLALAGGETQYF. The CDR3 bases are TGTGCCAGCAGCTTAGCACTAGCGGGGGGGGAGACCCAGTACTTC.

This clone was detected a few times. This rearrangement joins TRBV11-1 to TRBJ1-1; possibly TRBD1 for D (5 bases). Deletions cut 5 bases from V and 7 bases from J, with 17 bases between. CDR3 length: 14 amino acids. Looked up from germline, CDR1 is SGHAT and CDR2 is FQDESV (reference sequence). DNA of the CDR3: TGTGCCAGCAGCCCGCGGGGCAGGGCGGATGAAGCTTTCTTT. It is translated as CASSPRGRADEAFF.

This rearrangement joins TRBV2 to TRBJ1-4; D remains unclear. With 3 bases removed from V and 8 bases from J, the gap between germline ends came to 13 bases. The CDR3 runs to 14 residues. Germline CDR1 reads SNHLY; CDR2 reads FYNNEI. The CDR3 region is CASSETRIEEKLFF. The CDR3, as DNA: TGTGCCAGCAGTGAGACGAGGATCGAGGAAAAACTGTTTTTT.

The gene calls are TRBV25-1 and TRBJ1-5; a possible D gene is TRBD1 (5 bases). The CDR3 length is 11 residues. Germline V CDR1 and CDR2: MGHDK, SYGVNS. V gave up 6 bases and J gave up 11 bases, with 11 bases separating them. For the CDR3, the DNA is TGTGCCAGCAGCGGTCTAGGGGCCCAGCATTTT. This sequence encodes CASSGLGAQHF.

V usage is TRBV2 and J usage is TRBJ1-4; 7 bases are shared with TRBD1. The CDR3 runs to 14 residues. V gave up 6 bases and J gave up 5 bases; unmatched junction bases: 6. Germline CDR1 SNHLY, CDR2 FYNNEI. CDR3 sequence reads: CASRQGRINEKLFF. CDR3 in DNA: TGTGCCAGCAGACAGGGGCGTATAAATGAAAAACTGTTTTTT. Full variable domain (rest looked up from reference TRBV2 and TRBJ1-4): EPEVTQTPSHQVTQMGQEVILRCVPISNHLYFYWYRQILGQKVEFLVSFYNNEISEKSEIFDDQFSVERPDGSNFTLKIRSTKLEDSAMYFCASRQGRINEKLFFGSGTQLSVL.

The rearrangement uses TRBV6-5 and TRBJ2-7, with 9 positions matching TRBD1. Unmatched junction bases numbered 10, after V lost 6 bases and J lost 7 bases. The CDR3 runs 14 residues. The V gene's germline CDR1 is MNHEY and CDR2 SVGAGI. CDR3 bases: TGTGCCAGCAGAGGACAGGGGCTTGGAATGGAGCAGTACTTC. Its protein product is CASRGQGLGMEQYF.